The rows below give T cell receptor beta chains drawn from one sample of a study of identical twins. TCRdb redid the calling of the 5' RACE reads with MiXCR, one entry per CDR3 protein. This table has roughly 700,000 distinct CDR3 sequences, 8% to 9% appearing once. The same specimen was also included in a second study, on yellow fever vaccine responses in identical twins.

The sequenced sample was PBMCs. These receptors originate from a woman under 30 in good health. Each CDR3 is given with its conserved first and last residue. Fields, in order: J gene, clone size, D gene, CDR3 length, V gene, CDR3 protein, CDR3 DNA. A D gene is named only where the DNA matches it firmly. Size is stated for part of the rows, as once, few or many counts, or as a class when the clone is expanded.

TRBJ2-7,many,TRBD1,13,TRBV12-3/TRBV12-4,CASGRDRVYGQYF,TGTGCCAGCGGTAGGGACAGGGTATACGGGCAGTACTTC
TRBJ2-7,few,-,17,TRBV7-8,CASSLERKTSSSYEQYF,TGTGCCAGCAGCTTAGAGAGGAAAACGTCGAGCTCCTACGAGCAGTACTTC
TRBJ2-5,-,TRBD2,16,TRBV28,CASRPSGRALGETQYF,TGTGCCAGCAGGCCAAGCGGGAGGGCCCTCGGAGAGACCCAGTACTTC
TRBJ2-3,many,-,14,TRBV9,CASSVARRTDTQYF,TGTGCCAGCAGCGTAGCCCGCCGGACAGATACGCAGTATTTT
TRBJ2-7,-,-,15,TRBV12-3/TRBV12-4,CASRPTNGGSHEQYF,TGTGCCAGCAGGCCCACAAACGGGGGCTCGCACGAGCAGTACTTC
TRBJ2-3,few,-,14,TRBV7-3,CASSLTGRRDTQYF,TGTGCCAGCAGCTTAACGGGCAGGCGAGATACGCAGTATTTT
TRBJ1-2,-,-,14,TRBV7-3,CASSLDSADYGYTF,TGTGCCAGCAGCTTAGACAGCGCCGACTATGGCTACACCTTC
TRBJ2-3,many,-,15,TRBV27,CASSFGGVGTDTQYF,TGTGCCAGCAGTTTTGGAGGGGTGGGCACAGATACGCAGTATTTT
TRBJ2-1,few,-,15,TRBV28,CASSFQVHPGNEQFF,TGTGCCAGCAGTTTCCAAGTTCACCCCGGCAATGAGCAGTTCTTC
TRBJ2-7,many,-,11,TRBV7-9,CASSPGIEQYF,TGTGCCAGCAGCCCAGGGATCGAGCAGTACTTC
TRBJ2-7,-,TRBD1,16,TRBV14,CASSPRSGQGPYEQYF,TGTGCCAGCAGCCCTCGGTCGGGACAGGGGCCCTACGAGCAGTACTTC
TRBJ1-1,many,-,13,TRBV9,CASSVEKGTEAFF,TGTGCCAGCAGCGTAGAAAAGGGAACTGAAGCTTTCTTT
TRBJ2-3,-,-,17,TRBV7-9,CASSPGMQRRGADTQYF,TGTGCCAGCAGCCCCGGGATGCAGCGTCGGGGCGCAGATACGCAGTATTTT
TRBJ1-2,-,-,10,TRBV9,CATSRGGYTF,TGTGCCACCTCTCGGGGTGGCTACACCTTC
TRBJ1-1,-,-,10,TRBV20-1,CSAVGTEAFF,TGCAGTGCTGTCGGGACTGAAGCTTTCTTT
TRBJ2-7,many,-,13,TRBV5-1,CASSLEGYYEQYF,TGCGCCAGCAGCTTGGAAGGGTACTACGAGCAGTACTTC
TRBJ2-5,-,-,13,TRBV7-2,CASTPDPTETQYF,TGTGCCAGCACCCCCGACCCCACAGAGACCCAGTACTTC
TRBJ2-1,-,-,21,TRBV4-1,CASSQERTQTRTGARLDEQFF,TGCGCCAGCAGCCAAGAAAGAACCCAAACTCGGACTGGAGCAAGATTGGATGAGCAGTTCTTC
TRBJ2-7,many,-,16,TRBV10-3,CAISESMGSGSYEQYF,TGTGCCATCAGTGAGTCCATGGGGTCAGGGTCCTACGAGCAGTACTTC
TRBJ2-1,many,-,15,TRBV7-2,CASRRGGLHYNEQFF,TGTGCCAGCAGGCGAGGGGGACTCCACTACAATGAGCAGTTCTTC